These 24 T cell receptor beta chains were sequenced from one sample in a study of cytomegalovirus exposure and HLA in healthy donors. The PCR had 60 Vbeta and 13 Jbeta primers. Profiling relied on immunoSEQ multiplex PCR, and the TCRdb table lists in-frame clones only, not all of them. The sample has about 120,000 clones, approximately 80% seen once. Sequenced material: PBMCs. Every receptor here comes from a human donor in good health.

The chain recombines TRBV18 with TRBJ2-5, with 15 bases identical to TRBD2. The CDR3 spans 15 residues. Germline V gives CDR1 KGHSH, CDR2 LQKENI. Losses at the gene ends were 4 bases for V and 4 bases for J; bases not matched to a gene: 1. The CDR3 DNA reads TGTGCCAGCTCACAGGGACTAGCGGGAGGAGAGACCCAGTACTTC. This gives the protein CASSQGLAGGETQYF.

This clone qualifies as medium-sized. The CDR3 region is CASSELVGTGSEQYF. Written as DNA, the CDR3 is TGTGCCAGCAGTGAACTGGTCGGGACTGGGAGCGAGCAGTACTTC. The V and J genes are TRBV6-1 and TRBJ2-7, with D maybe TRBD2 (6 bases). V shed 2 bases and J shed 6 bases, with 17 bases lying between them. The V gene's germline CDR1 is MNHNS and CDR2 SASEGT. The CDR3 length is 15 residues.

The chain is built from TRBV14 and TRBJ2-7; D is unresolved. This CDR3 has 12 residues. CDR1 and CDR2 from the germline V gene are SGHDN and FVKESK. Trimming shortened V by 0 bases and J by 7 bases, and 7 bases separated the two germline ends. This chain's CDR3 is CASSQDQDEQYF. In nucleotides, the CDR3 is TGTGCCAGCAGCCAAGACCAGGATGAGCAGTACTTC.

V usage is TRBV28 and J usage is TRBJ2-7, with TRBD1 matching 12 bases. There are 16 residues in the CDR3. The V and J ends lost 1 base and 4 bases, in that order; junction bases with no gene match: 5. Germline CDR1 MDHEN, CDR2 SYDVKM. CDR3 region: CASSLLGQGAHYEQYF. Here the CDR3 DNA reads TGTGCCAGCAGTTTATTGGGACAGGGGGCGCATTACGAGCAGTACTTC.

DNA for the CDR3: TGTGCCAGCAGATCCTCCCCGGGACAGGGATACGAGCAGTACTTC. It specifies CASRSSPGQGYEQYF. The rearrangement links TRBV7-9 to TRBJ2-7; TRBD1 agrees at 9 bases. Germline V gene sequence: CDR1 SEHNR, CDR2 FQNEAQ (reference sequence). The J segment lost 4 bases and the V segment lost 6 bases, leaving 10 bases of the junction unmatched. The CDR3 extends over 15 amino acids.

The chain carries TRBV28 and TRBJ1-2; D not certain. Germline lookup yields CDR1 MDHEN and CDR2 SYDVKM. V dropped 10 bases and J dropped 3 bases, with 15 bases sitting between them. There are 13 residues in the CDR3. The CDR3 bases are TGTGCCACCGACCCTCCCGAGGACTATGGCTACACCTTC. It encodes CATDPPEDYGYTF.

This clone was found a few times. The rearrangement links TRBV9 to TRBJ2-1; TRBD2 matches 7 bases. V was pared by 3 bases and J by 5 bases, with 11 bases of the junction left unmatched. Per the germline V gene, CDR1 is SGDLS and CDR2 is YYNGEE. This CDR3 comprises 16 residues. The CDR3 protein is CASSESGLENHNEQFF. DNA of the CDR3: TGTGCCAGCAGCGAGAGCGGACTAGAGAATCACAATGAGCAGTTCTTC.

V and J are TRBV5-1 and TRBJ2-3; TRBD1 is a possible D gene (6 bases). The germline gives CDR1 SGHRS, CDR2 YFSETQ. V was clipped by 2 bases and J by 0 bases, with 7 bases between them. This CDR3 is built from 14 residues. The CDR3 spells CASSFDRSTDTQYF. CDR3 DNA: TGCGCCAGCAGCTTCGACAGGAGCACAGATACGCAGTATTTT.

The chain is built from TRBV28 and TRBJ2-6; TRBD1 is a possible D gene (5 bases). Germline loops: CDR1 MDHEN, CDR2 SYDVKM. Trimming took 4 bases from V and 0 from J, leaving 7 bases between them. CDR3 size: 15 residues. The DNA of the CDR3 is TGTGCCAGCAGTTCAGGGTTCTCTGGGGCCAACGTCCTGACTTTC. This encodes CASSSGFSGANVLTF.

This chain joins TRBV28 and TRBJ1-2, with TRBD1 identical over 9 bases. Germline CDR1 is MDHEN and CDR2 is SYDVKM. Trimming took 6 bases from V and 3 from J; bases not matched to a gene: 8. The length of the CDR3 is 15 residues. The CDR3 sequence is CASSYRGRRHYGYTF. CDR3 DNA sequence: TGTGCCAGCAGCTACAGGGGGCGTCGGCACTATGGCTACACCTTC.

J is TRBJ2-7 and V is TRBV30, with TRBD2 matching 13 bases. From germline, CDR1 is GTSNPN and CDR2 SVGIG (reference sequence). J was trimmed by 2 bases and V by 5 bases; bases with no gene match: 6. The CDR3 has 15 residues. The CDR3 reads CAWDTGLAGAYEQYF. DNA for the CDR3: TGTGCCTGGGATACCGGACTAGCGGGAGCCTACGAGCAGTACTTC.

The chain carries TRBV27 and TRBJ1-5, with D unclear. CDR3 length: 12 amino acids. Germline V gives CDR1 MNHEY, CDR2 SMNVEV (reference sequence). V lost 8 bases to trimming and J lost 1 base, with 6 bases between them. The CDR3 nucleotides are TGTGCCAGCGCTGGCAGCAATCAGCCCCAGCATTTT. It specifies CASAGSNQPQHF.

V usage is TRBV19 and J usage is TRBJ2-7, with D tentatively TRBD2 (5 bases). V lost 1 base to trimming and J lost 3 bases, with 7 bases between them. The CDR3 consists of 13 residues. From germline, CDR1 is LNHDA and CDR2 SQIVND (reference sequence). The CDR3 sequence: CASSIVRGYEQYF. Here the CDR3 DNA reads TGTGCCAGTAGTATAGTCCGGGGCTACGAGCAGTACTTC.

This rearrangement joins TRBV4-1 to TRBJ2-5, with 9 bases that match TRBD2. Near its end, the DNA agrees better with TRBJ2-7, so the J call may be wrong. The CDR3 is made up of 18 amino acids. Germline loops: CDR1 MGHRA, CDR2 YSYEKL. The CDR3, as DNA: TGCGCCAGCAGCCAAGTATTCCTTGGGCGGGAGGGCGGGTACGAGCAGTACTTC. This gives the protein CASSQVFLGREGGYEQYF.

V gene TRBV27 combines with J gene TRBJ2-7; a weak D match, TRBD2 (6 bases). Germline V gives CDR1 MNHEY, CDR2 SMNVEV (reference sequence). The CDR3 is made up of 14 amino acids. Trimming took off 3 bases at V and 0 bases at J, with 9 bases between the two ends. CDR3 residues: CASSFTGSSYEQYF. CDR3 nucleotides: TGTGCCAGCAGTTTCACCGGGAGCTCCTACGAGCAGTACTTC.

This chain uses TRBV10-1 with TRBJ1-1; 7 bases map to TRBD1. Unmatched junction bases numbered 2, after V lost 6 bases and J lost 1 base. Germline-derived CDR1 and CDR2 are WNHNN and SYGVQD (reference sequence). The CDR3 is 13 residues long. The CDR3 protein is CASRGQTNTEAFF. CDR3 nucleotide sequence: TGCGCCAGCAGGGGACAGACGAACACTGAAGCTTTCTTT.

The rearrangement links TRBV7-8 to TRBJ2-1, with D unresolved. The CDR3 has 11 amino acids. Per germline, CDR1 SGHVS and CDR2 FQNEAQ. The V gene lost 4 bases and the J gene lost 10 bases, with 8 bases spanning the gap. The DNA for the CDR3 is TGTGCCAGCAGCTCACTTTGGGAGCAGTTCTTC. Residues: CASSSLWEQFF.

In this sample, this clone turned up a few times. The V call is TRBV9, the J call TRBJ1-2, with D possibly TRBD1 on 5 matching bases. The CDR3 contains 14 residues. The germline CDR1 and CDR2 sequences are SGDLS and YYNGEE. The V end lost 3 bases, the J end lost 6 bases, and 15 bases lay between the germline ends. The CDR3 loop is CASSGGRGENGYTF. CDR3 DNA sequence: TGTGCCAGCAGCGGTGGAAGGGGTGAGAATGGCTACACCTTC.

The chain recombines TRBV7-9 with TRBJ1-2; D is uncertain. Between the trimmed V and J ends, which lost 3 bases and 12 bases, there was a span of 23 bases. Looked up from germline, CDR1 is SEHNR and CDR2 is FQNEAQ (reference sequence). The CDR3 consists of 15 residues. CDR3 sequence: CASSLPIRDGVLDTF. The CDR3 bases are TGTGCCAGCAGCTTGCCTATCCGGGATGGGGTTCTTGACACCTTC.

The chain uses TRBV6-5 and TRBJ2-7, with D tentatively TRBD2 (7 bases). CDR3 length equals 12 residues. The germline V and J ends were trimmed by 6 bases and 3 bases, with 9 bases remaining between them. Germline V lookup: CDR1 MNHEY, CDR2 SVGAGI. The CDR3 nucleotides read TGTGCCAGCAGGGGAGGGGGCTACGAGCAGTACTTC. This gives the protein CASRGGGYEQYF.

The chain recombines TRBV2 with TRBJ1-4; 8 bases map to TRBD1. In germline, CDR1 is SNHLY, CDR2 FYNNEI. The CDR3 has 13 amino acids. V was pared by 6 bases and J by 6 bases, with 3 bases of the junction left unmatched. CDR3 residues: CASRLQGDEKLFF. In DNA, the CDR3 is TGTGCCAGCAGGTTACAGGGGGATGAAAAACTGTTTTTT.

The chain has TRBV6-6 and TRBJ1-2; D gene ambiguous. Germline V gene lookup returns CDR1 MNHNY and CDR2 SVGAGI (reference sequence). This CDR3 has 14 amino acids. V gave up 2 bases and J gave up 3 bases, with 10 bases separating them. The CDR3 loop is CASSYVRGYYGYTF. Written as DNA, the CDR3 is TGTGCCAGCAGTTACGTCAGAGGCTACTATGGCTACACCTTC.

This sequence joins TRBV2 and TRBJ2-7; tentative D call: TRBD2 (6 bases). Between the trimmed V and J ends, which lost 7 bases and 5 bases, there was a span of 18 bases. The V gene's germline CDR1 is SNHLY and CDR2 FYNNEI. The CDR3 consists of 14 residues. In DNA form, the CDR3 reads TGTGCCAGCACAGGTTTCTGGCGGGAAGACGAGCAGTACTTC. Its translation: CASTGFWREDEQYF.

The V and J genes are TRBV19 and TRBJ2-1, with D possibly matching TRBD2 (5 bases). Germline values: CDR1 LNHDA, CDR2 SQIVND (reference sequence). With 7 bases removed from V and 8 bases from J, the gap between germline ends came to 18 bases. The CDR3 has 14 residues. In DNA, the CDR3 is TGTGCCAGTACCGAGGGAGTGGCTTACGATGAGCAGTTCTTC. Translated, it gives CASTEGVAYDEQFF.